These T cell receptor beta chains were read from a single sample in a study of cytotoxic CD8 clonotypes in ibrutinib-treated CLL. Produced via immunoSEQ multiplex PCR; TCRdb's table is partial and in-frame only. This sample has around 300,000 clones, with around four fifths found just once. The source material was PBMCs, sampled before ibrutinib treatment. All receptors come from a human donor with chronic lymphocytic leukemia. CDR3s include the opening cysteine and the closing phenylalanine or tryptophan. Each record gives: V gene, clone size, D gene, J gene, CDR3 DNA, CDR3 protein. The D gene is left open where the match is weak. Size is omitted from some rows. Given values are once, few, many or a class for expanded clones.

>TRBV30|NA|TRBD2|TRBJ2-1
TGTGCCTGGAATTGGGGAAGACTAGCGGGAAACCCGCCGGTGTACAATGAGCAGTTCTTC
CAWNWGRLAGNPPVYNEQFF
>TRBV29-1|NA|NA|TRBJ2-2
TGCAGCGTTTATGGGCCCCAGGGGACCGGGGAGCTGTTTTTT
CSVYGPQGTGELFF
>TRBV29-1|NA|NA|TRBJ2-7
TGCAGCGCTGCCGGGCAGGGAGACGAGCAGTACTTC
CSAAGQGDEQYF
>TRBV18|NA|TRBD1|TRBJ2-7
TGTGCCAGCTCACCCCAAGGGGACAGGGCTCCCGAGCAGTACTTC
CASSPQGDRAPEQYF
>TRBV28|once|TRBD1|TRBJ1-2
TGTGCCAGCAGATCCTATCTGGAGGGGGCCTATGGCTACACCTTC
CASRSYLEGAYGYTF
>TRBV19|NA|NA|TRBJ2-7
TGTGCCAGTAGTATGGGCAGGGGCTACTACGAGCAGTACTTC
CASSMGRGYYEQYF
>TRBV7-9|once|NA|TRBJ2-1
TGTGCCAGCAGCATACACGGGAGTGGGATCGACGAGCAGTTCTTC
CASSIHGSGIDEQFF
>TRBV5-1|NA|NA|TRBJ2-7
TGCGCCAGCAGCCCCCAGAACGAGGGAGGCTACGAGCAGTACTTC
CASSPQNEGGYEQYF
>TRBV25-1|NA|TRBD2|TRBJ2-7
TGTGCCAGCAGTGAATCTTGGACTAGCGGGAGTTTTGAGCAGTACTTC
CASSESWTSGSFEQYF
>TRBV7-3|NA|NA|TRBJ2-7
TGTGCCAGCAGCTTAACGAGGAATAACGAGCAGTACTTC
CASSLTRNNEQYF
>TRBV30|NA|NA|TRBJ1-4
TGTGCCTGGAGTGTACGTCCTAATGAAAAACTGTTTTTT
CAWSVRPNEKLFF
>TRBV5-4|NA|NA|TRBJ1-2
TGTGCCAGCAGCCCATATTCCGGGCCAAACAACGGCTACACCTTC
CASSPYSGPNNGYTF
>TRBV6-4|NA|NA|TRBJ2-7
TGTGCCAGCAGCCCGGAGGGGGGGCCCTACGAGCAGTACTTC
CASSPEGGPYEQYF
>TRBV5-6|once|NA|TRBJ1-2
TGTGCCAGCAGCTTGCGAGGCAGGGAGTCCTTCTACACCTTC
CASSLRGRESFYTF
>TRBV25-1|NA|TRBD2|TRBJ2-7
TGTGCCAGCAGTGATTCTAGCGGGAAGGTATACGAGCAGTACTTC
CASSDSSGKVYEQYF
>TRBV5-1|NA|NA|TRBJ2-7
TGCGCCAGCAGCGATTACGGGACCTACGAGCAGTACTTC
CASSDYGTYEQYF
>TRBV9|once|TRBD1|TRBJ2-2
TGTGCCAGCACCCTGGGACAGGGGGTCACCGGGGAGCTGTTTTTT
CASTLGQGVTGELFF
>TRBV28|NA|NA|TRBJ1-1
TGTGCCAGCAGTCTCCCCCGGGACACTGAAGCTTTCTTT
CASSLPRDTEAFF
>TRBV7-8|few|NA|TRBJ1-1
TGTGCCAGCAGCTTAGAATATTCGGTGAACACTGAAGCTTTCTTT
CASSLEYSVNTEAFF
>TRBV11-2|NA|NA|TRBJ2-1
TGTGCCAGCAGCTTAGCCTTCCTACCGACCCCCCACAATGAGCAGTTCTTC
CASSLAFLPTPHNEQFF
>TRBV18|few|NA|TRBJ1-1
TGTGCCAGCTCACCGGGGGGAGGGGGACAAGAAGCTTTCTTT
CASSPGGGGQEAFF
>TRBV10-3|NA|NA|TRBJ1-2
TGTGCCGTGGGCTCAAACTATGGCTACACCTTC
CAVGSNYGYTF
>TRBV15|NA|NA|TRBJ2-7
TGTGCCACCAGCAGAGACCGGGACATCACCTACGAGCAGTACTTC
CATSRDRDITYEQYF
>TRBV10-3|NA|TRBD2|TRBJ2-7
TGTGCCATCAGATCAGAGGGACTAGCGGAACTGGAGCAGTACTTC
CAIRSEGLAELEQYF
>TRBV5-1|NA|TRBD1|TRBJ2-5
TGCGCCAGCAGCTGGGCCGGGACAGGAGGCGAGACCCAGTACTTC
CASSWAGTGGETQYF
>TRBV15|NA|NA|TRBJ1-1
TGTGCCACCAGCAGAGAAAAAATCGGCACTGAAGCTTTCTTT
CATSREKIGTEAFF
>TRBV28|few|NA|TRBJ1-5
TGTGCCAGCAGTTTCAGGTTTCAGCCCCAGCATTTT
CASSFRFQPQHF
>TRBV9|NA|NA|TRBJ2-3
TGTGCCAGCAGCGTAGTTGATGGCCAGGGGACAGATACGCAGTATTTT
CASSVVDGQGTDTQYF
>TRBV6-1|NA|TRBD1|TRBJ1-5
TGTGCCAGCAACAGGGGTTATCAGCCCCAGCATTTT
CASNRGYQPQHF
>TRBV11-2|NA|TRBD2|TRBJ2-7
TGTGCCAGCAGCTTATCTGCGGGAGGAATCTACGAGCAGTACTTC
CASSLSAGGIYEQYF
>TRBV7-9|NA|TRBD1|TRBJ1-2
TGTGCCAGCACTCCCGTCCCGAGACAGGGGTTCGGCTACACCTTC
CASTPVPRQGFGYTF
>TRBV15|NA|TRBD2|TRBJ2-7
TGTGCCACAAGCCGAGCGGGAGGGCCACGCGAGCAGTACTTC
CATSRAGGPREQYF
>TRBV5-4|NA|TRBD1|TRBJ2-7
TGTGCCAGCAGCTGGGGACAGGGGGCCTACGAGCAGTACTTC
CASSWGQGAYEQYF
>TRBV7-2|NA|NA|TRBJ2-5
TGTGCCAGCAGCCACCGACAGCAAGAGCCCCAGTACTTC
CASSHRQQEPQYF
>TRBV27|NA|TRBD2|TRBJ2-1
TGTGCCAGCAGTCGCGTACCTCTAGCGGGAGTCTTCAATGAGCAGTTCTTC
CASSRVPLAGVFNEQFF
>TRBV4-1|NA|NA|TRBJ2-7
TGCGCCAGCAGCCAAGCGTTTAACGAGCAGTACTTC
CASSQAFNEQYF
>TRBV7-9|NA|TRBD1|TRBJ2-1
TGTGCCAGCAGCTCCATACCGACAGGGCTCGTCTATGAGCAGTTCTTC
CASSSIPTGLVYEQFF
>TRBV15|NA|NA|TRBJ2-7
TGTGCCACCAGCAGAGGGTTAGCTAGCTCCTACGAGCAGTACTTC
CATSRGLASSYEQYF
>TRBV25-1|NA|NA|TRBJ1-2
TGTGCCAGCAGCGGGGCGGTCTATGGCTACACCTTC
CASSGAVYGYTF
>TRBV18|NA|NA|TRBJ1-2
TGTGCCAGCTCACCAGACAGTAACTATGGCTACACCTTC
CASSPDSNYGYTF
>TRBV27|NA|TRBD2|TRBJ2-7
TGTGCCAGCAGTTTATGGGCACTAGCGGGAGGGAATACCTACGAGCAGTACTTC
CASSLWALAGGNTYEQYF
>TRBV6-5|NA|TRBD1|TRBJ1-2
TGTGCCAGCAGCCGGGACAGGGGTTTCTATGGCTACACCTTC
CASSRDRGFYGYTF